Below are 23 T cell receptor beta chains sequenced from a single sample in a study of technical replicates of blood from a few donors. Only in-frame clones appear in the TCRdb table, and some are missing; sequencing was by immunoSEQ multiplex PCR. The top ten clones hold over 0.2% of a sample with tens of thousands of clones, under 99% of them seen once. Sequencing input: T cells isolated from PBMCs. The receptor source for this set is a human donor in good health.

The CDR3 DNA reads as TGTGCCAGCAGCTTAATGGGTTGGGCGGGAAGGAGGTACGAGCAGTACTTC. Its translation: CASSLMGWAGRRYEQYF. The J gene is TRBJ2-7, the V gene TRBV11-3; possibly TRBD2 for D (6 bases). The germline V and J ends were trimmed by 2 bases and 4 bases, with 21 bases remaining between them. CDR1 and CDR2 (germline): SGHNT, YENEEA. This CDR3 spans 17 amino acids.

The chain carries TRBV27 and TRBJ2-7; possibly TRBD1 for D (5 bases). Germline lookup yields CDR1 MNHEY and CDR2 SMNVEV (reference sequence). There are 12 residues in the CDR3. Trimming removed 3 bases at V and 6 bases at J, with 9 bases between. DNA of the CDR3: TGTGCCAGCAGTTTCTCAGGGCGCGAGCAGTACTTC. Translation: CASSFSGREQYF.

V gene TRBV4-1 combines with J gene TRBJ2-7; D not resolved. V lost 0 bases to trimming and J lost 2 bases, with 5 bases between them. This CDR3 region has 13 residues. Germline V gives CDR1 MGHRA, CDR2 YSYEKL. CDR3 DNA: TGCGCCAGCAGCCAAGATCCTCCCTACGAGCAGTACTTC. Protein sequence: CASSQDPPYEQYF.

The genes are TRBV4-1 and TRBJ2-1, with 8 bases lining up with TRBD2. V shed 1 base, J shed 5 bases, and the junction held 7 bases outside the gene matches. This CDR3 is 16 amino acids long. The germline V gene encodes CDR1 MGHRA and CDR2 YSYEKL. The CDR3 loop reads CASSQGGLAGNNEQFF. The CDR3 DNA is TGCGCCAGCAGCCAAGGTGGGCTAGCGGGTAACAATGAGCAGTTCTTC.

The chain links TRBV4-1 to TRBJ1-4, with TRBD1 identical over 12 bases. This CDR3 contains 18 residues. The germline CDR1 and CDR2 sequences are MGHRA and YSYEKL. The junction had 10 bases not matched to a gene; V was cut back by 4 bases and J by 4 bases. The CDR3 protein is CASSLRDRGRVNNEKLFF. CDR3 sequence (DNA): TGCGCCAGCAGCCTGAGGGACAGGGGGCGCGTAAATAATGAAAAACTGTTTTTT.

The chain combines TRBV19 with TRBJ1-1; D gene unclear. V was clipped by 3 bases and J by 0 bases, with 17 bases between them. The CDR3 spans 17 residues. The V gene's germline CDR1 is LNHDA and CDR2 SQIVND (reference sequence). CDR3 sequence: CASSIAFLSGMNTEAFF. CDR3 bases: TGTGCCAGTAGTATCGCTTTCCTTAGCGGGATGAACACTGAAGCTTTCTTT.

The chain is built from TRBV7-3 and TRBJ2-5; weak D call: TRBD1 (5 bases). Trimming took 5 bases from V and 5 from J, leaving 12 bases between them. Per the germline V gene, CDR1 is SGHTA and CDR2 is FQGTGA. This CDR3 has 13 amino acids. The chain's CDR3 is CASSVVRGETQYF. CDR3 DNA sequence: TGTGCCAGCAGCGTAGTAAGGGGTGAGACCCAGTACTTC. Full variable domain (rest looked up from reference TRBV7-3 and TRBJ2-5): GAGVSQTPSNKVTEKGKYVELRCDPISGHTALYWYRQSLGQGPEFLIYFQGTGAADDSGLPNDRFFAVRPEGSVSTLKIQRTERGDSAVYLCASSVVRGETQYFGPGTRLLVL.

This clone was recorded a few times. The chain couples TRBV5-1 to TRBJ1-3; D is perhaps TRBD1 (6 bases). From germline, CDR1 is SGHRS and CDR2 YFSETQ. This CDR3 has 15 amino acids. V was clipped by 4 bases and J by 3 bases, with 14 bases between them. The CDR3 here is CASSPRTERGNTIYF. The CDR3, as DNA: TGCGCCAGCAGCCCGCGGACAGAACGTGGAAACACCATATATTTT.

This chain links TRBV9 with TRBJ1-5, with 8 bases matching TRBD1. Germline CDR1 reads SGDLS; CDR2 reads YYNGEE. V lost 0 bases, J lost 4 bases, and 6 bases stayed unmatched. The CDR3 sequence is 16 residues long. The CDR3 sequence: CASSVGTGGRNQPQHF. The DNA for the CDR3 is TGTGCCAGCAGCGTAGGCACAGGGGGAAGAAATCAGCCCCAGCATTTT.

The chain uses TRBV7-9 and TRBJ2-2; TRBD1 agrees at 7 bases. In germline, CDR1 is SEHNR, CDR2 FQNEAQ (reference sequence). V gave up 6 bases and J gave up 4 bases; unmatched junction bases: 8. The CDR3 runs 15 residues. In DNA, the CDR3 is TGTGCCAGCAGTAGAAACCGGGACAGCACCGGGGAGCTGTTTTTT. Its translation is CASSRNRDSTGELFF.

This clone appeared a single time. This rearrangement joins TRBV7-9 to TRBJ1-2; D ambiguous. Germline V gene sequence: CDR1 SEHNR, CDR2 FQNEAQ (reference sequence). Deletions cut 0 bases from V and 4 bases from J, with 12 bases between. This CDR3 is built from 15 residues. CDR3: CASSLAREDGYGYTF. The CDR3 nucleotides are TGTGCCAGCAGCTTAGCTCGGGAGGATGGCTATGGCTACACCTTC. Supplemented by reference TRBV7-9 and TRBJ1-2, the full variable domain reads DTGVSQNPRHKITKRGQNVTFRCDPISEHNRLYWYRQTLGQGPEFLTYFQNEAQLEKSRLLSDRFSAERPKGSFSTLEIQRTEQGDSAMYLCASSLAREDGYGYTFGSGTRLTVV.

In this sample, this clone turned up once. The V and J genes are TRBV28 and TRBJ1-4; perhaps TRBD1 as D (6 bases). CDR1 is MDHEN and CDR2 is SYDVKM in the germline V gene. CDR3 length equals 15 residues. Trimming took 4 bases from V and 5 from J, leaving 14 bases between them. CDR3 amino acids: CASSSGTWSNEKLFF. The CDR3 DNA reads TGTGCCAGCAGTTCCGGGACATGGTCAAATGAAAAACTGTTTTTT.

The chain couples TRBV7-2 to TRBJ2-2; TRBD2 aligns across 12 bases. Trimming took 7 bases from V and 5 from J; bases not matched to a gene: 5. The CDR3 is 15 amino acids. CDR1 and CDR2 from the germline V gene are SGHTA and FQGNSA. CDR3 nucleotides: TGTGCCAGCACTGAGCTAGCGGGAGGGACCGGGGAGCTGTTTTTT. Translating it yields CASTELAGGTGELFF.

The V call is TRBV18, the J call TRBJ2-1; weak D call: TRBD1 (6 bases). The CDR3 runs to 13 residues. The germline V gene has CDR1 KGHSH and CDR2 LQKENI. V lost 3 bases, J lost 7 bases, and 10 bases lay in between. CDR3 nucleotide sequence: TGTGCCAGCTCACCGCTACAGGGAAATGAGCAGTTCTTC. Amino acid sequence: CASSPLQGNEQFF.

The gene calls are TRBV25-1 and TRBJ1-1; D is uncertain. The CDR3 sequence is 13 residues long. Trimming took off 8 bases at V and 0 bases at J, with 10 bases between the two ends. CDR1 and CDR2 from the germline V gene are MGHDK and SYGVNS. The CDR3 nucleotides read TGTGCCAGCCTTTCGACATTGAACACTGAAGCTTTCTTT. Translation: CASLSTLNTEAFF.

As concerns this clone: The sample carries other DNA sequences with the same CDR3. V and J are TRBV6-1 and TRBJ1-5; perhaps TRBD1 as D (6 bases). V lost 2 bases to trimming and J lost 2 bases, with 7 bases between them. Germline V lookup: CDR1 MNHNS, CDR2 SASEGT. The CDR3 extends over 14 amino acids. CDR3 sequence: CASSEYRGNQPQHF. The CDR3 DNA reads as TGTGCCAGCAGTGAATACAGGGGCAATCAGCCCCAGCATTTT.

The rearrangement joins TRBV7-9 to TRBJ2-5; D remains ambiguous. Germline CDR1 is SEHNR and CDR2 is FQNEAQ (reference sequence). Trimming shortened V by 7 bases and J by 2 bases, and 11 bases separated the two germline ends. The CDR3 totals 13 residues. CDR3 DNA sequence: TGTGCCAGCAACTCCCCCCCTCAAGAGACCCAGTACTTC. Its protein product is CASNSPPQETQYF.

This chain links TRBV2 with TRBJ1-5, with no clear D. The CDR3 spans 13 residues. Germline assignment: CDR1 SNHLY and CDR2 FYNNEI. V lost 5 bases and J lost 3, with 8 bases in between. The CDR3 bases are TGTGCCAGCAGTCTATATCTCAATCAGCCCCAGCATTTT. Its protein is CASSLYLNQPQHF.

The chain is built from TRBV27 and TRBJ2-3; 8 bases match TRBD1. CDR3 length: 13 amino acids. Germline lookup yields CDR1 MNHEY and CDR2 SMNVEV (reference sequence). The V gene end was trimmed by 6 bases and the J gene end by 7 bases; junction bases not matched to a gene: 6. In nucleotides, the CDR3 is TGTGCCAGCAGCTACGACAGGGGTAATACGCAGTATTTT. Translating gives CASSYDRGNTQYF.

This clone was counted a single time. This chain links TRBV18 with TRBJ2-7; the D gene is possibly TRBD1 (6 bases). The CDR3 runs 15 residues. The germline CDR1 and CDR2 sequences are KGHSH and LQKENI. V lost 0 bases and J lost 5, with 14 bases in between. DNA of the CDR3: TGTGCCAGCTCACCACCGGTGGTCAGGGGACACGAGCAGTACTTC. Amino acid sequence: CASSPPVVRGHEQYF.

This rearrangement joins TRBV5-4 to TRBJ1-4, with 9 bases fitting TRBD1. The junction had 21 bases not matched to a gene; V was cut back by 4 bases and J by 8 bases. The CDR3 loop spans 19 amino acids. The germline V gene encodes CDR1 SGHNT and CDR2 YYREEE (reference sequence). The CDR3 here is CASSQTGTGFLGSQEKLFF. The CDR3, as DNA: TGTGCCAGCAGCCAGACCGGGACAGGGTTTCTTGGCTCACAAGAAAAACTGTTTTTT.

The V call is TRBV29-1, the J call TRBJ1-2; 10 bases map to TRBD1. Per the germline V gene, CDR1 is SQVTM and CDR2 is ANQGSEA. V shed 8 bases and J 2 bases; nucleotides not matched to a gene: 5. CDR3 length equals 13 residues. CDR3 nucleotide sequence: TGCAGCTCGAGACAGGGGGCGAACTATGGCTACACCTTC. Amino acids: CSSRQGANYGYTF.

The rearrangement joins TRBV11-3 to TRBJ1-1; D not certain. This CDR3 has 13 amino acids. Germline V gene lookup returns CDR1 SGHNT and CDR2 YENEEA. V lost 2 bases, J lost 3 bases, and 7 bases lay in between. CDR3 coding DNA: TGTGCCAGCAGCTTACTTACGGACACTGAAGCTTTCTTT. It yields the protein CASSLLTDTEAFF.